These 32 T cell receptor beta chains share one sample of origin, sequenced in a study of T cells after somatic rescue of genetic block. The protocol was immunoSEQ multiplex PCR, while the TCRdb copy is restricted to in-frame clones and leaves out a portion. Of around 67,000 clones in the sample, roughly 93% were seen once. The sequenced sample consisted of peripheral blood mononuclear cells (PBMCs). Receptors originate from a young man.

The V and J genes are TRBV6-5 and TRBJ2-7, with unresolved D. Germline CDR1 and CDR2: MNHEY and SVGAGI. V shed 6 bases and J shed 0 bases, with 15 bases lying between them. This CDR3 has 15 residues. The CDR3 DNA reads as TGTGCCAGCAGGAAAGCCGGGCCGAGCTCCTACGAGCAGTACTTC. This translates into CASRKAGPSSYEQYF.

This chain uses TRBV9 with TRBJ2-7, with 12 bases lining up with TRBD2. In germline, CDR1 is SGDLS, CDR2 YYNGEE. Unmatched junction bases numbered 1, after V lost 4 bases and J lost 2 bases. This CDR3 region has 14 residues. DNA of the CDR3: TGTGCCAGCAGCACTAGCGGGGGGCCCTACGAGCAGTACTTC. It translates to CASSTSGGPYEQYF.

The chain employs TRBV7-9 and TRBJ2-6, with 7 bases matching TRBD1. The CDR3 runs 16 residues. J gave up 3 bases and V 11 bases, and 13 bases lay outside the gene matches. CDR1 and CDR2 from the germline V gene are SEHNR and FQNEAQ (reference sequence). The chain's CDR3 is CAGGQGVSRGANVLTF. CDR3 nucleotide sequence: TGTGCCGGTGGGCAGGGGGTATCTCGTGGGGCCAACGTCCTGACTTTC.

The chain combines TRBV30 with TRBJ1-1, with a tentative D call TRBD1 (5 bases). The CDR3 contains 15 residues. CDR1 and CDR2 from the germline V gene are GTSNPN and SVGIG (reference sequence). Between the trimmed V and J ends, which lost 4 bases and 4 bases, there was a span of 19 bases. CDR3 coding DNA: TGTGCCTGGACAGGTAGGAGGGGCGGTGGCACTGAAGCTTTCTTT. Translation gives CAWTGRRGGGTEAFF.

This chain joins TRBV9 and TRBJ1-1, with D unclear. CDR3 length: 15 amino acids. Trimming shortened V by 0 bases and J by 4 bases, and 13 bases separated the two germline ends. Germline V gene lookup returns CDR1 SGDLS and CDR2 YYNGEE. The CDR3 region is CASSVGLPRGTEAFF. CDR3 DNA: TGTGCCAGCAGCGTAGGACTTCCGAGAGGCACTGAAGCTTTCTTT.

The chain recombines TRBV15 with TRBJ2-7, with D possibly being TRBD1 or TRBD2 (6 bases each). Germline V gene sequence: CDR1 LNHNV, CDR2 YYDKDF (reference sequence). Trimming cost V 6 bases and J 4 bases, with 19 bases left between them. The CDR3 is made up of 15 amino acids. This chain's CDR3 is CATSPGGLRFYEQYF. As DNA, the CDR3 is TGTGCCACCAGTCCCGGGGGCCTGAGGTTTTACGAGCAGTACTTC.

The chain combines TRBV9 with TRBJ2-1; 11 nucleotides agree with TRBD2. The V and J ends lost 3 bases and 8 bases, in that order; junction bases with no gene match: 4. The CDR3 contains 14 residues. In germline, CDR1 is SGDLS, CDR2 YYNGEE. The CDR3 coding sequence is TGTGCCAGCAGCGAAACTAGCGGGAGCTATGAGCAGTTCTTC. Its translation is CASSETSGSYEQFF.

This rearrangement joins TRBV30 to TRBJ2-3; D is possibly TRBD1 (6 bases). Looked up from germline, CDR1 is GTSNPN and CDR2 is SVGIG (reference sequence). The CDR3 has 16 residues. Trimming took 6 bases from V and 1 from J, leaving 20 bases between them. In DNA, the CDR3 is TGTGCCTGTCGAGGACAGACAAAGCTCCGCACAGATACGCAGTATTTT. It translates to CACRGQTKLRTDTQYF.

This clone was seen more than once but under ten times. V is TRBV6-5 and J is TRBJ1-5; D is undetermined. The CDR3 runs to 13 residues. Trimming stripped 4 bases from V and 7 bases from J, with 11 bases between. Germline V lookup: CDR1 MNHEY, CDR2 SVGAGI. CDR3: CASSSLQGQPQHF. The CDR3 nucleotides read TGTGCCAGCAGTTCTCTCCAAGGGCAGCCCCAGCATTTT.

The rearrangement joins TRBV10-3 to TRBJ2-5; D remains unclear. V lost 2 bases, J lost 1 base, and 11 bases lay in between. There are 15 residues in the CDR3. Germline assignment: CDR1 ENHRY and CDR2 SYGVKD. The CDR3 is CAISEGFGVQETQYF. The CDR3 nucleotides are TGTGCCATCAGTGAGGGATTTGGCGTCCAAGAGACCCAGTACTTC.

The chain combines TRBV11-1 with TRBJ1-1; 8 nucleotides agree with TRBD1. This CDR3 has 16 residues. The ends lost 5 bases at V and 0 bases at J; junction bases unmatched: 8. Germline V gene lookup returns CDR1 SGHAT and CDR2 FQDESV (reference sequence). The CDR3 protein is CASSDGTGSMNTEAFF. The DNA of the CDR3 is TGTGCCAGCAGCGACGGGACAGGCAGCATGAACACTGAAGCTTTCTTT.

The V and J genes are TRBV2 and TRBJ1-2; D gene uncertain. The CDR3 spans 14 residues. In germline, CDR1 is SNHLY, CDR2 FYNNEI. V lost 6 bases to trimming and J lost 4 bases, with 15 bases between them. This CDR3 reads CASRASPGSYGYTF. The CDR3 DNA reads as TGTGCCAGCAGGGCCTCCCCTGGGAGCTATGGCTACACCTTC.

As DNA, the CDR3 is TGTGCCAGCAGTTACTTGGGAAACACTGAAGCTTTCTTT. Amino acids: CASSYLGNTEAFF. This sequence joins TRBV6-5 and TRBJ1-1; D not certain. V was pared by 1 base and J by 2 bases, with 5 bases between. Per germline, CDR1 MNHEY and CDR2 SVGAGI. The CDR3 runs to 13 residues.

This chain links TRBV15 with TRBJ2-5, with TRBD1 as a possible D gene (5 bases). CDR1 is LNHNV, CDR2 YYDKDF, per germline (reference sequence). The CDR3 runs to 14 residues. The V end lost 2 bases, the J end lost 4 bases, and 11 bases lay between the germline ends. DNA for the CDR3: TGTGCCACCAGCAGATCGGCAGGGTCAGAGACCCAGTACTTC. Protein: CATSRSAGSETQYF.

The chain couples TRBV15 to TRBJ2-3; 7 nucleotides align to TRBD2. Per germline, CDR1 LNHNV and CDR2 YYDKDF (reference sequence). The CDR3 is 16 amino acids. V lost 0 bases, J lost 4 bases, and 7 bases stayed unmatched. The CDR3: CATSRERSGRPDTQYF. The CDR3 DNA reads as TGTGCCACCAGCAGAGAGCGTAGCGGGCGTCCAGATACGCAGTATTTT.

The rearrangement joins TRBV19 to TRBJ1-5, with D unclear. The germline V and J ends were trimmed by 1 base and 0 bases, with 7 bases remaining between them. The CDR3 sequence is 15 residues long. Germline lookup yields CDR1 LNHDA and CDR2 SQIVND (reference sequence). CDR3 in DNA: TGTGCCAGTAGTATAGGCCGACCTAGCAATCAGCCCCAGCATTTT. The encoded protein is CASSIGRPSNQPQHF.

The chain is built from TRBV18 and TRBJ1-2, with TRBD1 matching over 10 bases. The CDR3 consists of 14 residues. V shed 6 bases and J 6 bases; nucleotides not matched to a gene: 7. Germline V gene sequence: CDR1 KGHSH, CDR2 LQKENI. The CDR3 bases are TGTGCCAGCTCCCGGGACAGGGGCACTGATGGCTACACCTTC. Its translation: CASSRDRGTDGYTF. The variable domain in full, with the rest retrieved from reference TRBV18 and TRBJ1-2, is NAGVMQNPRHLVRRRGQEARLRCSPMKGHSHVYWYRQLPEEGLKFMVYLQKENIIDESGMPKERFSAEFPKEGPSILRIQQVVRGDSAAYFCASSRDRGTDGYTFGSGTRLTVV.

The chain couples TRBV20-1 to TRBJ2-5; the D gene is possibly TRBD1 (6 bases). The end of the DNA aligns better with TRBJ2-7, so the J call may be wrong. The CDR3 has 11 residues. Germline V gene lookup returns CDR1 DFQATT and CDR2 SNEGSKA (reference sequence). CDR3 loop: CSVRGGYEQYF. In DNA, the CDR3 is TGCAGTGTCCGAGGGGGCTACGAGCAGTACTTC.

A remark on this clone: The identical CDR3 is also encoded by other nucleotide sequences in the sample. In nucleotides, the CDR3 is TGTGCCAGCAGTTTACGACAGCTTAATGAAAAACTGTTTTTT. Amino acid sequence: CASSLRQLNEKLFF. The chain employs TRBV28 and TRBJ1-4; D perhaps matches TRBD1 (5 bases). Trimming took off 2 bases at V and 4 bases at J, with 8 bases between the two ends. The germline V gene has CDR1 MDHEN and CDR2 SYDVKM. The CDR3 extends over 14 amino acids.

The chain uses TRBV13 and TRBJ2-5; 8 bases fit TRBD2. V shed 5 bases and J 5 bases; nucleotides not matched to a gene: 16. The CDR3 is 17 residues long. CDR1 and CDR2 from the germline V gene are PRHDT and FYEKMQ (reference sequence). CDR3 coding DNA: TGTGCCAGCAGCCAAACTAGCGGAGCAAATGAGTGGGAGACCCAGTACTTC. Translation: CASSQTSGANEWETQYF.

The chain has TRBV25-1 and TRBJ2-2; D assignment may be TRBD1 or TRBD2 (5 bases each). There are 14 residues in the CDR3. Trimming pared 6 bases from V and 1 base from J, leaving 9 bases between. The germline CDR1 and CDR2 sequences are MGHDK and SYGVNS. Here the CDR3 reads CASSVRGNTGELFF. The CDR3 DNA is TGTGCCAGCAGCGTGAGGGGGAACACCGGGGAGCTGTTTTTT.

The chain is built from TRBV6-5 and TRBJ2-7; D possibly uses TRBD1 or TRBD2 (5 bases each). V was cut by 5 bases and J by 5 bases, with 16 bases left in between. Germline assignment: CDR1 MNHEY and CDR2 SVGAGI. The CDR3 is 14 amino acids. The CDR3 DNA is TGTGCCAGCAGTACAGGACGAGGGGTCCACGAGCAGTACTTC. Its protein is CASSTGRGVHEQYF.

This clone has just a few counts. The chain joins TRBV5-4 to TRBJ1-3; D remains ambiguous. In germline, CDR1 is SGHNT, CDR2 YYREEE (reference sequence). The CDR3 has 14 residues. Trimming left V 0 bases short and J 3 bases short, with 7 bases between. The CDR3 coding sequence is TGTGCCAGCAGCTTGGCAGGCTTTGGAAACACCATATATTTT. The encoded protein is CASSLAGFGNTIYF.

CDR3 sequence (DNA): TGCGCCAGCAGCTCGAAGCGGGGTTCCTACAATGAGCAGTTCTTC. Amino acids: CASSSKRGSYNEQFF. This chain connects TRBV5-1 to TRBJ2-1, with 7 bases aligning to TRBD2. Germline loops: CDR1 SGHRS, CDR2 YFSETQ. Losses at the gene ends were 3 bases for V and 1 base for J; bases not matched to a gene: 4. This CDR3 region has 15 residues.

This chain links TRBV18 with TRBJ1-1, with TRBD1 matching over 10 bases. CDR3 length: 16 amino acids. Per germline, CDR1 KGHSH and CDR2 LQKENI. Trimming removed 4 bases from V and 4 bases from J; junction bases left unmatched: 9. CDR3 sequence reads: CASSLRDRGFSTEAFF. The CDR3 DNA reads TGTGCCAGCTCACTCCGGGACAGGGGATTTAGCACTGAAGCTTTCTTT.

The chain carries TRBV7-9 and TRBJ2-1; D ambiguous. The CDR3 consists of 15 residues. The germline gives CDR1 SEHNR, CDR2 FQNEAQ (reference sequence). The V end was cut by 2 bases, the J end by 0 bases, with 8 bases between. CDR3 sequence: CASSLPGSSYNEQFF. CDR3 DNA: TGTGCCAGCAGCTTACCAGGCAGCTCCTACAATGAGCAGTTCTTC. Full variable domain (outside the CDR3, taken from reference TRBV7-9 and TRBJ2-1): DTGVSQNPRHKITKRGQNVTFRCDPISEHNRLYWYRQTLGQGPEFLTYFQNEAQLEKSRLLSDRFSAERPKGSFSTLEIQRTEQGDSAMYLCASSLPGSSYNEQFFGPGTRLTVL.

The rearrangement uses TRBV11-2 and TRBJ2-3; the D gene is possibly TRBD1 (6 bases). CDR1 and CDR2 (germline): SGHAT, FQNNGV. There are 19 residues in the CDR3. V shed 1 base and J shed 0 bases, with 20 bases lying between them. CDR3 nucleotides: TGTGCCAGCAGCTTAGTCGGACGGGGCGCCACAGGGAGCACAGATACGCAGTATTTT. Encoded protein: CASSLVGRGATGSTDTQYF.

The chain couples TRBV5-6 to TRBJ2-4; a weak D match, TRBD1 (7 bases). Trimming cost V 5 bases and J 7 bases, with 16 bases left between them. This CDR3 has 14 amino acids. The germline V gene encodes CDR1 SGHDT and CDR2 YYEEEE. In nucleotides, the CDR3 is TGTGCCAGCAGGGGGAGGACAGGAGGGAACATTCAGTACTTC. Its protein is CASRGRTGGNIQYF. Full variable domain (missing parts from reference TRBV5-6 and TRBJ2-4): DAGVTQSPTHLIKTRGQQVTLRCSPKSGHDTVSWYQQALGQGPQFIFQYYEEEERQRGNFPDRFSGHQFPNYSSELNVNALLLGDSALYLCASRGRTGGNIQYFGAGTRLSVL.

This sequence joins TRBV6-6 and TRBJ1-6, with D perhaps matching TRBD1 (6 bases). The germline V gene has CDR1 MNHNY and CDR2 SVGAGI (reference sequence). The CDR3 has 13 amino acids. Trimming shortened V by 4 bases and J by 8 bases, and 9 bases separated the two germline ends. Here the CDR3 DNA reads TGTGCCAGCAGTTCCAACAGGGATTCACCCCTCCACTTT. The encoded protein is CASSSNRDSPLHF.

DNA of the CDR3: TGTGCCAGCAGTTTAGGGGGCGGCGAGCAGTACTTC. This encodes CASSLGGGEQYF. This sequence joins TRBV28 and TRBJ2-7; D is perhaps TRBD1 (6 bases). Trimming pared 2 bases from V and 6 bases from J, leaving 8 bases between. The CDR3 spans 12 residues. The germline CDR1 and CDR2 sequences are MDHEN and SYDVKM.

The chain combines TRBV27 with TRBJ2-7, with D possibly matching TRBD1 (6 bases). V was trimmed by 1 base and J by 3 bases, leaving 13 bases between them. The germline V gene has CDR1 MNHEY and CDR2 SMNVEV (reference sequence). The CDR3 is made up of 15 amino acids. CDR3 in amino acids: CASSLFYSRGYEQYF. As DNA, the CDR3 is TGTGCCAGCAGTTTATTTTACTCCAGGGGCTACGAGCAGTACTTC.

This chain uses TRBV4-2 with TRBJ1-2; 11 bases agree with TRBD1. The V segment lost 1 base and the J segment 4 bases; nucleotides outside the gene matches: 2. Germline V gene sequence: CDR1 LGHNA, CDR2 YNFKEQ. The length of the CDR3 is 15 residues. In DNA form, the CDR3 reads TGTGCCAGCAGCCAAGGGACAGGGGGCAGCTATGGCTACACCTTC. Its protein is CASSQGTGGSYGYTF.